This T cell receptor beta chain was profiled in a study of patients and donors after allogeneic stem cell transplantation. TCRdb passed the RT-PCR reads through MiXCR, listing each CDR3 protein once. The sample consists of about 150,000 distinct CDR3 sequences, 30% to 45% of them appearing once. This clonotype was seen more than once but under ten times. Germline CDR1 MNHNY, CDR2 SVGAGI (reference sequence). The CDR3 contains 16 residues. V was cut by 0 bases and J by 6 bases, with 15 bases left in between. The V gene is TRBV6-6, the J gene TRBJ1-5; tentative D call: TRBD1 (5 bases). Material: blood, either unsorted or a sorted T cell fraction (not recorded which). This TCR was recovered from a human donor who was either an allogeneic HSCT recipient or a stem cell or donor lymphocyte infusion donor (not recorded which). It is not recorded whose cells these are; they may come from a transplant donor. The CDR3 is CASSYSPGMVGQPQHF. The CDR3 DNA reads TGTGCCAGCAGTTACTCTCCAGGGATGGTCGGTCAGCCCCAGCATTTT.